What follows are 28 T cell receptor beta chains derived from one specimen sequenced in a study of blood T cell repertoires in COVID-19 (TCRdb year 2020). The library was produced with the immunoSEQ multiplex PCR assay. This is the immuneACCESS table as TCRdb keeps it, with only in-frame sequences that have V and J called. A part of the clones is gone; compared with another copy, unresolved V genes explain less than half, and the rest is unexplained. The sample includes over 150,000 clones, with approximately 84% observed a single time. The ten largest clonotypes hold approximately 1.1% of the sample. The sample consisted of peripheral blood. The receptors were gathered from a middle-aged man with acute or convalescent COVID-19.

The chain uses TRBV28 and TRBJ2-5, with 7 bases aligning to TRBD1. After removal of 5 bases from V and 5 bases from J, the junction contained 5 bases not matched to a gene. Looked up from germline, CDR1 is MDHEN and CDR2 is SYDVKM. The CDR3 length is 13 residues. CDR3 sequence (DNA): TGTGCCAGCAGTCGGGACAGAGGGGAGACCCAGTACTTC. Translating it yields CASSRDRGETQYF.

V is TRBV5-1 and J is TRBJ1-6; D uncertain. CDR3 length: 14 residues. Trimming left V 0 bases short and J 7 bases short, with 8 bases between. Per germline, CDR1 SGHRS and CDR2 YFSETQ. CDR3 nucleotides: TGCGCCAGCAGCTTGGATGCGAAGAATTCACCCCTCCACTTT. Amino acids: CASSLDAKNSPLHF.

In its sample, this clone was seen a few times. The rearrangement links TRBV5-4 to TRBJ2-7; 10 bases match TRBD1. CDR1 is SGHNT and CDR2 is YYREEE in the germline V gene (reference sequence). V dropped 0 bases and J dropped 6; count of bases not matched to a gene: 3. This CDR3 comprises 14 residues. The CDR3 is CASSLEGTGVEQYF. For the CDR3, the DNA is TGTGCCAGCAGCTTGGAGGGGACAGGGGTCGAGCAGTACTTC. The entire variable domain, with the rest obtained from reference TRBV5-4 and TRBJ2-7, is as follows: ETGVTQSPTHLIKTRGQQVTLRCSSQSGHNTVSWYQQALGQGPQFIFQYYREEENGRGNFPPRFSGLQFPNYSSELNVNALELDDSALYLCASSLEGTGVEQYFGPGTRLTVT.

The CDR3 nucleotides read TGTGCCAGCAGCCCTCCGGGAGCGACTGAAGCTTTCTTT. Translation gives CASSPPGATEAFF. J is TRBJ1-1 and V is TRBV5-4; D call uncertain. The V and J ends lost 4 bases and 5 bases respectively, with 12 bases between them. Germline V CDR1 and CDR2: SGHNT, YYREEE (reference sequence). The CDR3 covers 13 residues.

The chain links TRBV3-1 (or the pseudogene TRBV3-2) to TRBJ2-5; TRBD2 agrees at 8 bases. J lost 0 bases, V lost 3 bases, and 9 bases had no gene match. Germline CDR1 is LGHDT and CDR2 is YNNKEL (reference sequence). The CDR3 runs to 17 residues. CDR3 DNA sequence: TGTGCCAGCAGCCACAAGGGTAGCGGGGCGTACCAAGAGACCCAGTACTTC. This codes for CASSHKGSGAYQETQYF.

The rearrangement uses TRBV5-4 and TRBJ1-3; 9 bases align to TRBD1. Looked up from germline, CDR1 is SGHNT and CDR2 is YYREEE (reference sequence). The CDR3 has 14 residues. V lost 4 bases and J lost 5; bases outside the gene matches: 4. The CDR3 sequence is CASSRGTGRNTIYF. The CDR3 nucleotides read TGTGCCAGCAGCCGGGGGACAGGGAGAAACACCATATATTTT.

The chain couples TRBV21-1 to TRBJ2-3; the table's D call, TRBD2, was not checked against the DNA. TRBV21-1 is designated a pseudogene. This CDR3 comprises 19 residues. The CDR3 nucleotides read TGTGCCAGCAGCAAAGCGCGGGGGTTGACTAGCGGGGGCCCAGATACGCAGTATTTT. This translates into CASSKARGLTSGGPDTQYF.

The chain links TRBV5-4 to TRBJ1-4; TRBD1 matches 9 bases. V lost 4 bases, J lost 3 bases, and 1 base stayed unmatched. CDR3 length equals 14 residues. Germline loops: CDR1 SGHNT, CDR2 YYREEE (reference sequence). This chain's CDR3 is CASSTGGSNEKLFF. The CDR3 bases are TGTGCCAGCAGCACAGGGGGCTCTAATGAAAAACTGTTTTTT.

The chain couples TRBV11-3 to TRBJ2-5; 8 positions agree with TRBD2. The CDR3 has 13 residues. V trimming: 4 bases; J trimming: 5 bases; junction bases outside the gene matches: 3. Germline V lookup: CDR1 SGHNT, CDR2 YENEEA. CDR3 nucleotide sequence: TGTGCCAGCAGCTCTGGACTAGCCGAGACCCAGTACTTC. It is translated as CASSSGLAETQYF.

The chain couples TRBV27 to TRBJ2-2; D is perhaps TRBD2 (5 bases). V lost 10 bases to trimming and J lost 1 base, with 13 bases between them. The length of the CDR3 is 14 residues. The germline V gene has CDR1 MNHEY and CDR2 SMNVEV (reference sequence). For the CDR3, the DNA is TGTGCCACACCGGGGAAGGGGAACACCGGGGAGCTGTTTTTT. The encoded protein is CATPGKGNTGELFF.

The count of this clone is one. CDR3 DNA sequence: TGTGCCAGCTCACTGGGGACTAGCGGGGGTGTTGAGCAGTTCTTC. Its translation is CASSLGTSGGVEQFF. The J gene is TRBJ2-1, the V gene TRBV18, with 14 bases identical to TRBD2. The CDR3 consists of 15 residues. Germline V gene lookup returns CDR1 KGHSH and CDR2 LQKENI. Unmatched junction bases numbered 5, after V lost 4 bases and J lost 9 bases.

The gene calls are TRBV11-1 and TRBJ2-7, with 7 nucleotides matching TRBD2. The length of the CDR3 is 15 residues. J was trimmed by 2 bases and V by 5 bases; bases with no gene match: 9. Germline V gives CDR1 SGHAT, CDR2 FQDESV (reference sequence). The CDR3, as DNA: TGTGCCAGCAGCCAACAGCGGGGTTTCGCCTACGAGCAGTACTTC. It is translated as CASSQQRGFAYEQYF.

This clone was found a few times. The rearrangement uses TRBV30 and TRBJ1-4; D gene uncertain. There are 11 residues in the CDR3. Trimming stripped 6 bases from V and 5 bases from J, with 7 bases between. The germline CDR1 and CDR2 sequences are GTSNPN and SVGIG (reference sequence). This chain's CDR3 is CACGRNEKLFF. In DNA form, the CDR3 reads TGTGCCTGCGGACGGAATGAAAAACTGTTTTTT.

The CDR3 bases are TGTGCCAGCACGGCGCAGGGGGACTCTGGAAACACCATATATTTT. Amino acids: CASTAQGDSGNTIYF. V is TRBV6-5 and J is TRBJ1-3; 7 positions match TRBD1. Trimming took 7 bases from V and 0 from J; bases not matched to a gene: 6. Per the germline V gene, CDR1 is MNHEY and CDR2 is SVGAGI. The CDR3 has 15 residues.

Ten or more counts support this clone. This chain uses TRBV7-9 with TRBJ2-7; unclear D gene. The V end lost 7 bases, the J end lost 6 bases, and 16 bases lay between the germline ends. This CDR3 is built from 13 residues. The germline V gene has CDR1 SEHNR and CDR2 FQNEAQ (reference sequence). CDR3 coding DNA: TGTGCCAGCAACTCACTGAGGATTGGCGAGCAGTACTTC. Its translation: CASNSLRIGEQYF.

CDR3 coding DNA: TGTGCCAGCAGCCGGACTGGGAACAATCAGCCCCAGCATTTT. Translation: CASSRTGNNQPQHF. This chain connects TRBV7-9 to TRBJ1-5; the D is unclear. CDR3 length: 14 amino acids. Deletions cut 5 bases from V and 3 bases from J, with 11 bases between. Per the germline V gene, CDR1 is SEHNR and CDR2 is FQNEAQ (reference sequence).

The chain couples TRBV4-3 to TRBJ2-7; TRBD1 agrees at 9 bases. V shed 4 bases and J 4 bases; nucleotides not matched to a gene: 5. CDR3 length equals 14 residues. Per the germline V gene, CDR1 is LGHNA and CDR2 is YSLEER. CDR3 nucleotide sequence: TGCGCCAGCAGCCGAAACAGGGGGCCTTACGAGCAGTACTTC. Protein sequence: CASSRNRGPYEQYF.

The CDR3 here is CASSPQGGTNEKLFF. The DNA for the CDR3 is TGTGCCAGCAGTCCTCAGGGAGGAACTAATGAAAAACTGTTTTTT. The rearrangement joins TRBV27 to TRBJ1-4, with D maybe TRBD1 (5 bases). The CDR3 length is 15 residues. V shed 5 bases and J shed 1 base, with 11 bases lying between them. Germline loops: CDR1 MNHEY, CDR2 SMNVEV (reference sequence).

The chain links TRBV19 to TRBJ1-4; D is undetermined. The CDR3 sequence is 14 residues long. V lost 6 bases to trimming and J lost 0 bases, with 8 bases between them. CDR1 and CDR2 (germline): LNHDA, SQIVND (reference sequence). The CDR3 here is CASSDIATNEKLFF. CDR3 bases: TGTGCCAGTAGCGACATCGCAACTAATGAAAAACTGTTTTTT.

V and J are TRBV29-1 and TRBJ2-7, with D possibly TRBD1 on 6 matching bases. This CDR3 is 12 amino acids long. V gave up 7 bases and J gave up 0 bases, with 10 bases separating them. The germline gives CDR1 SQVTM, CDR2 ANQGSEA. CDR3 DNA: TGCAGCGGAGGGGACAACTCCTACGAGCAGTACTTC. It translates to CSGGDNSYEQYF.

The chain has TRBV6-5 and TRBJ2-7, with 8 bases identical to TRBD1. With V trimmed by 7 bases and J by 0 bases, 8 bases remained unmatched. Germline-derived CDR1 and CDR2 are MNHEY and SVGAGI. There are 15 residues in the CDR3. CDR3 amino acids: CASTTSGQASYEQYF. The CDR3 bases are TGTGCCAGCACTACCTCGGGACAGGCCTCCTACGAGCAGTACTTC.

The rearrangement links TRBV5-1 to TRBJ1-4, with 7 positions matching TRBD1. The CDR3 contains 14 residues. Per germline, CDR1 SGHRS and CDR2 YFSETQ. Trimming took 4 bases from V and 5 from J; bases not matched to a gene: 5. CDR3 sequence (DNA): TGCGCCAGCAGCACAGGGACAGCAAATGAAAAACTGTTTTTT. Its translation: CASSTGTANEKLFF.

The table lists this clone with a few counts. The chain recombines TRBV15 with TRBJ2-7, with D maybe TRBD1 (5 bases). The CDR3 spans 12 residues. V lost 8 bases and J lost 2, with 10 bases in between. CDR1 is LNHNV, CDR2 YYDKDF, per germline (reference sequence). The CDR3 loop reads CATSKGTYEQYF. The CDR3 DNA reads as TGTGCCACCTCGAAGGGGACCTACGAGCAGTACTTC.

This sequence joins TRBV4-2 and TRBJ2-1; unclear D gene. V was pared by 0 bases and J by 8 bases, with 17 bases between. CDR1 is LGHNA and CDR2 is YNFKEQ in the germline V gene. CDR3 length: 16 amino acids. CDR3 residues: CASSQEWAEYGDEQFF. CDR3 bases: TGTGCCAGCAGCCAAGAGTGGGCCGAATACGGCGATGAGCAGTTCTTC.

The chain combines TRBV19 with TRBJ1-6; 9 bases match TRBD1. Germline values: CDR1 LNHDA, CDR2 SQIVND (reference sequence). The CDR3 spans 15 residues. After removal of 6 bases from V and 9 bases from J, the junction contained 9 bases not matched to a gene. The CDR3: CASRNRDREGSPLHF. CDR3 nucleotides: TGTGCCAGTAGAAACCGGGACAGGGAGGGTTCACCCCTCCACTTT.

The chain is built from TRBV5-1 and TRBJ1-4; D remains ambiguous. Per the germline V gene, CDR1 is SGHRS and CDR2 is YFSETQ. Trimming removed 2 bases at V and 4 bases at J, with 6 bases between. This CDR3 is built from 13 residues. Here the CDR3 DNA reads TGCGCCAGCAGCTTATCCGGTAATGAAAAACTGTTTTTT. Residues: CASSLSGNEKLFF.

The chain is built from TRBV19 and TRBJ2-7; D not resolved. CDR1 LNHDA and CDR2 SQIVND come from the germline V gene (reference sequence). The CDR3 sequence is 15 residues long. V gave up 4 bases and J gave up 5 bases, with 18 bases separating them. CDR3 protein: CASSRAPTPNHEQYF. The CDR3 DNA reads TGTGCCAGTAGTAGAGCTCCAACCCCTAACCACGAGCAGTACTTC.

The chain uses TRBV20-1 and TRBJ2-5; 9 nucleotides align to TRBD1. Germline V gene data show CDR1 as DFQATT and CDR2 as SNEGSKA (reference sequence). Losses at the gene ends were 3 bases for V and 2 bases for J; bases not matched to a gene: 10. The CDR3 is 16 amino acids. The CDR3 region is CSASRMTGGWQETQYF. CDR3 sequence (DNA): TGCAGTGCTAGTAGGATGACAGGGGGTTGGCAAGAGACCCAGTACTTC.